The TCR beta chain under discussion was sequenced for a study of blood T cells in healthy people across ages (dated by TCRdb to 2014 to 2015). Turning to the overall study: In model experiments, roughly one uniquely barcoded TCR beta cDNA molecule per two T cells was captured by template switching. To track age-related changes in TCR beta repertoire diversity, the study relied on deep sequencing normalized with unique cDNA molecular identifiers. The donors were divided into four age groups: young (average approximately 15 years), middle-aged (about 40), aged (about 61) and long-lived (82). Donors of different ages were randomly distributed across sequencing lanes to avoid experimental bias. Using the same blood draw, the study looked at two additional independent replicas of 1 million unique cDNA reads for two donors, one aged 18 to 30 and the other aged 80 or older.

Including cysteine and phenylalanine, the CDR3 has 15 amino acids. The retained sequence is limited to the CDR3, 45 bases, with the frame set at the first base. V lost 3 bases and J lost 6 bases; the stretch between them is 15 bases long. The paper's findings and limits, for the study overall: There was a strong correlation between observed TCR beta diversity and the percentage of naive T cells measured by flow cytometry. Compared with the aged group, more naive CD4+ T cells, fewer expanded clones and increased TCR diversity were shown by the long-lived group, suggesting age selection. Total diversity estimates from one million sequenced T cells were considered lower bounds and underestimates. As age increased, observed TCR beta diversity per million T cells dropped in a roughly linear way, and a significant reduction was already evident by age roughly 36. The CMV infection status of donors was not known, potentially confounding age-related changes in expanded clonotypes. Because profiling used bulk unsorted PBMCs, naive and antigen-experienced compartments could not be compared conclusively.

Systemically healthy Caucasian individuals from Russia, 39 in total and aged about 6 to 95 years, were included as donors. Each donor gave 8 to 10 milliliters of peripheral blood, collected into EDTA-treated Vacutainer tubes. Ficoll-Paque density-gradient centrifugation was used to isolate PBMCs, with at least 6 million per sample. Trizol reagent was used to extract total RNA from PBMCs, with at least 5 micrograms per sample. For every donor, an aliquot of PBMCs went through flow cytometry to measure the percentages of naive CD45RAhigh/CD27high T cells. On this clonotype: No antigen is known for it. Qualities for individual bases were not recorded, and no much larger clone is one base off.

Libraries came from 5' RACE. The run used an Illumina HiSeq 2500. A second roughly 6 to 12 cycle PCR used a sample-barcoded 5' primer and a J-beta primer mix. A unique molecular identifier was introduced onto each TCR beta cDNA molecule by a template-switch 5' adaptor carrying 12 random nucleotides. Each sample yielded at least 2.5 million CDR3-containing paired-end reads. All of the RNA was converted into first-strand cDNA using the Mint cDNA synthesis kit, with a TRBC-specific oligonucleotide serving as the primer. Following uracil-DNA glycosylase treatment, a first 18-cycle PCR with universal primers M1SS and BC2_uni_R was performed on all cDNA. The authors' analysis ran thus. For normalization, 1 million high-quality reads, each with a distinct molecular identifier, were randomly selected from each sample. Reads with shared molecular identifiers were discarded instead of being binned into consensus sequences. MiTCR, with a Q25 quality threshold and the strictest error-elimination algorithm, was used for CDR3 identification, clonotype clustering and error correction. A nonparametric unseen species model using Euler transformation provided a lower-bound estimate of total TCR beta diversity. The raw public reads went through TCRdb reprocessing: fastp at Q25, MiXCR clone calling, in-frame beta chains kept. Rows with one shared CDR3 protein collapse into an entry with the most common genes and DNA. The authors' filters were not applied to this entry. Here the sample has fewer than 900,000 distinct CDR3 sequences; 43% occur a single time. The ten top clones hold approximately 22% of the sample.

The material sequenced was blood. The sequence derives from a woman aged 60-75 years in good health. The receptor chain draws on TRBV12-3 or TRBV12-4 and TRBJ1-5; TRBD1 might be the D gene, on 5 matching bases. In nucleotides, the sequence is TGTGCCAGCAGTTTGGGGCAGGGAAAGTTTCAGCCCCAGCATTTT. Its product reads: CASSLGQGKFQPQHF.